This TCR beta chain was captured in a study of cytomegalovirus exposure and HLA in healthy donors. Study outcomes and limitations: Reported performance of the classifier showed diagnosis of cytomegalovirus status with high specificity and sensitivity.

In the case of this clone: As yet, its antigen is unknown.

This CDR3 is built from 14 residues. Germline assignment: CDR1 PRHDT and CDR2 FYEKMQ (reference sequence). Unmatched junction bases numbered 6, after V lost 5 bases and J lost 7 bases. The table came from immunoSEQ multiplex PCR; TCRdb's copy has only in-frame clones and leaves some out. The sample consists of about 360,000 clones, roughly 90% of them appearing once. The receptor was derived from a woman younger than 35 in good health and CMV-seronegative. V usage is TRBV13 and J usage is TRBJ2-1, with 9 bases that match TRBD2. Sequencing used PBMCs. CDR3 protein: CASSVSGRMNEQFF. The CDR3 coding sequence is TGTGCCAGCAGCGTTAGCGGGAGAATGAATGAGCAGTTCTTC.